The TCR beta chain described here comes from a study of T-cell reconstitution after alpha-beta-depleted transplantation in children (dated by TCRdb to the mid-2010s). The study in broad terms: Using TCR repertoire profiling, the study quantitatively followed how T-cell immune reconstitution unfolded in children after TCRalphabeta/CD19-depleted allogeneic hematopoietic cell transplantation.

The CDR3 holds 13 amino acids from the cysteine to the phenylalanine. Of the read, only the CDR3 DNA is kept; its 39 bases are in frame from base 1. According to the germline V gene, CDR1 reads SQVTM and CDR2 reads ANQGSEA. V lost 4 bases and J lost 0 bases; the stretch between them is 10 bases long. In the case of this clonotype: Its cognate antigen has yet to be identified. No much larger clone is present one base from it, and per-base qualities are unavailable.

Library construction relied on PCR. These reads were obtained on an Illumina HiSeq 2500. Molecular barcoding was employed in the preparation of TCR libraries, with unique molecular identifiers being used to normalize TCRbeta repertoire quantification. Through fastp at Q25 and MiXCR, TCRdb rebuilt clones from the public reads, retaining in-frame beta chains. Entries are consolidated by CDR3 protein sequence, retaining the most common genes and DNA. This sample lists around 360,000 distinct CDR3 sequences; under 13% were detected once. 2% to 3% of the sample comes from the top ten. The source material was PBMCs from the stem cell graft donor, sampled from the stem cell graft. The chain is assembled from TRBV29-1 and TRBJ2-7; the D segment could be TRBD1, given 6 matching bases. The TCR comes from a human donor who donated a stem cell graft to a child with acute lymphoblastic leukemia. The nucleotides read TGCAGCGTTGCCGACAGGAGCTCCTACGAGCAGTACTTC. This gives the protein CSVADRSSYEQYF.